These 6 T cell receptor beta chains originate from one sample sequenced in a study of T cell repertoires in cytomegalovirus infection. TCRdb re-derived calls from the reads in MiXCR, one entry per CDR3 protein. The data contain about 140,000 distinct CDR3 sequences, about 6.1% of them singletons. The sequencing sample was made of PBMCs. These receptor sequences come from a human donor in good health (CMV status not recorded). Some clones in this sample may be carry-over from other donors' samples.

This clonotype was counted many times. V and J are TRBV7-2 and TRBJ2-2; D is unresolved. The CDR3 totals 16 residues. Trimming removed 1 base at V and 0 bases at J, with 9 bases between. Germline values: CDR1 SGHTA, CDR2 FQGNSA. The CDR3 sequence is CASSLDSDANTGELFF. The CDR3 coding sequence is TGTGCCAGCAGCTTAGACAGCGACGCGAACACCGGGGAGCTGTTTTTT.

This clonotype has only a few counts. This rearrangement joins TRBV29-1 to TRBJ1-2, with D possibly TRBD1 on 6 matching bases. The CDR3 runs to 14 residues. Trimming left V 6 bases short and J 1 base short, with 15 bases between. Germline CDR1 reads SQVTM; CDR2 reads ANQGSEA. CDR3 amino acids: CSVQGTLYNYGYTF. The CDR3 DNA follows: TGCAGCGTCCAGGGGACACTTTATAACTATGGCTACACCTTC.

This clonotype was found many times. The chain uses TRBV7-2 and TRBJ1-1, with D unclear. From germline, CDR1 is SGHTA and CDR2 FQGNSA. The CDR3 runs to 13 residues. The germline V and J ends were trimmed by 5 bases and 8 bases, with 15 bases remaining between them. CDR3 bases: TGTGCCAGCAGCCCGGAGGTTGTTGTCGAAGCTTTCTTT. Translated: CASSPEVVVEAFF.

This clonotype was seen many times. The rearrangement links TRBV7-2 to TRBJ1-2, with a possible D match to TRBD1 (5 bases). Trimming took off 2 bases at V and 10 bases at J, with 14 bases between the two ends. From germline, CDR1 is SGHTA and CDR2 FQGNSA. The CDR3 covers 13 residues. The CDR3 coding sequence is TGTGCCAGCAGCTTATTGGGGGTGGGGTCCTACACCTTC. Its translation: CASSLLGVGSYTF. Looking up the rest from reference TRBV7-2 and TRBJ1-2 gives the full variable domain: GAGVSQSPSNKVTEKGKDVELRCDPISGHTALYWYRQSLGQGLEFLIYFQGNSAPDKSGLPSDRFSAERTGGSVSTLTIQRTQQEDSAVYLCASSLLGVGSYTFGSGTRLTVV.

This clonotype has at least ten counts. The chain uses TRBV7-2 and TRBJ2-3; possible D gene TRBD2, 5 bases. Germline-derived CDR1 and CDR2 are SGHTA and FQGNSA. The V and J ends lost 6 bases and 2 bases respectively, with 15 bases between them. This CDR3 is 15 amino acids long. The CDR3 is CASRPRAGNTDTQYF. CDR3 nucleotides: TGTGCCAGCAGGCCGCGGGCCGGGAACACAGATACGCAGTATTTT.

This clonotype was detected many times. This rearrangement joins TRBV7-2 to TRBJ1-3; TRBD1 matches at 7 bases. Germline V lookup: CDR1 SGHTA, CDR2 FQGNSA. J was trimmed by 4 bases and V by 6 bases; bases with no gene match: 18. This CDR3 comprises 18 residues. The CDR3 spells CASSSQIADRVTGNTIYF. CDR3 nucleotides: TGTGCCAGCAGTTCCCAGATCGCCGACAGGGTAACCGGAAACACCATATATTTT. Looking up the rest from reference TRBV7-2 and TRBJ1-3 gives the full variable domain: GAGVSQSPSNKVTEKGKDVELRCDPISGHTALYWYRQSLGQGLEFLIYFQGNSAPDKSGLPSDRFSAERTGGSVSTLTIQRTQQEDSAVYLCASSSQIADRVTGNTIYFGEGSWLTVV.